What follows are 29 T cell receptor beta chains derived from one specimen sequenced in a study of vaccination effects on CD4 cells after COVID-19. Antigen-specific CD4+ T cells were expanded with viral peptide pools in the ViraFEST assay before sequencing. Following 10 days of culture, CD4+ T cells were isolated. Libraries were prepared by immunoSEQ multiplex PCR; TCRdb keeps only in-frame clonotypes and omits some of them. Of under 80,000 clones listed, 60% to 80% are singletons. No antigens are known for them. Sequencing used CD4+ T cells from PBMCs cultured with HCoV-229E spike peptides, obtained before COVID-19 vaccination. These receptors were collected from a human donor who received a COVID-19 vaccine.

The chain recombines TRBV5-1 with TRBJ1-4; D remains unclear. Per germline, CDR1 SGHRS and CDR2 YFSETQ. Trimming stripped 0 bases from V and 6 bases from J, with 21 bases between. CDR3 size: 18 residues. This CDR3 is CASSLAIGRSLRDEKLFF. CDR3 sequence (DNA): TGCGCCAGCAGCTTGGCAATCGGCAGGTCCTTGCGGGATGAAAAACTGTTTTTT.

The CDR3 coding sequence is TGTGCCAGCAGCTTTTGGGGAACTAGCGGGGGGCGAGAGCAGTATTTT. This sequence encodes CASSFWGTSGGREQYF. The rearrangement uses TRBV7-9 and TRBJ2-3; 12 positions match TRBD2. From germline, CDR1 is SEHNR and CDR2 FQNEAQ (reference sequence). J was trimmed by 11 bases and V by 3 bases; bases with no gene match: 12. The CDR3 has 16 residues.

The genes are TRBV5-1 and TRBJ1-5; D is possibly TRBD1 (5 bases). Germline lookup yields CDR1 SGHRS and CDR2 YFSETQ. With 2 bases removed from V and 5 bases from J, the gap between germline ends came to 11 bases. The CDR3 is made up of 14 amino acids. CDR3 sequence: CASSLTAGDQPQHF. Here the CDR3 DNA reads TGCGCCAGCAGCTTAACAGCGGGGGATCAGCCCCAGCATTTT.

The chain couples TRBV6-6 to TRBJ2-1, with 9 bases aligning to TRBD2. The CDR3 is 15 residues long. Losses at the gene ends were 6 bases for V and 6 bases for J; bases not matched to a gene: 9. Germline loops: CDR1 MNHNY, CDR2 SVGAGI (reference sequence). In nucleotides, the CDR3 is TGTGCCAGCAGGGACCCCGGCGGGGGGGCCAATGAGCAGTTCTTC. Encoded protein: CASRDPGGGANEQFF.

The chain joins TRBV10-3 to TRBJ1-4; 8 bases are shared with TRBD1. CDR3 size: 14 residues. Germline V lookup: CDR1 ENHRY, CDR2 SYGVKD. V dropped 2 bases and J dropped 8; count of bases not matched to a gene: 4. CDR3 sequence: CAISEDRGGEKLFF. CDR3 coding DNA: TGTGCCATCAGTGAGGACAGGGGAGGCGAAAAACTGTTTTTT.

This clone came up once. This chain uses TRBV2 with TRBJ2-5, with D unclear. This CDR3 is built from 13 residues. V lost 6 bases, J lost 5 bases, and 13 bases lay in between. The germline V gene has CDR1 SNHLY and CDR2 FYNNEI. The CDR3 DNA sequence: TGTGCCAGCAGGGGGATCCCCGCGGAGACCCAGTACTTC. Translating it yields CASRGIPAETQYF. Full variable domain (remainder filled in from reference TRBV2 and TRBJ2-5): EPEVTQTPSHQVTQMGQEVILRCVPISNHLYFYWYRQILGQKVEFLVSFYNNEISEKSEIFDDQFSVERPDGSNFTLKIRSTKLEDSAMYFCASRGIPAETQYFGPGTRLLVL.

V usage is TRBV6-5 and J usage is TRBJ1-1; tentatively, D is TRBD1 (5 bases). The CDR3 loop spans 12 amino acids. V gave up 8 bases and J gave up 0 bases, with 7 bases separating them. Germline CDR1 reads MNHEY; CDR2 reads SVGAGI. The CDR3: CASATVNTEAFF. The CDR3, as DNA: TGTGCCAGCGCGACAGTGAACACTGAAGCTTTCTTT.

The V and J genes are TRBV7-9 and TRBJ1-2; 9 bases map to TRBD1. The germline V gene encodes CDR1 SEHNR and CDR2 FQNEAQ (reference sequence). With V trimmed by 6 bases and J by 6 bases, 8 bases remained unmatched. This CDR3 contains 14 residues. The DNA for the CDR3 is TGTGCCAGCAGGGACCCCGGGACAGGGAATGGCTACACCTTC. Its translation: CASRDPGTGNGYTF.

The chain recombines TRBV7-2 with TRBJ1-1; D gene uncertain. Germline V gene data show CDR1 as SGHTA and CDR2 as FQGNSA. V was clipped by 5 bases and J by 6 bases, with 16 bases between them. The CDR3 has 14 residues. The chain's CDR3 is CASSREAERAEAFF. CDR3 in DNA: TGTGCCAGCAGCCGGGAAGCGGAGAGGGCTGAAGCTTTCTTT. The full variable domain, with the rest looked up from reference TRBV7-2 and TRBJ1-1, is GAGVSQSPSNKVTEKGKDVELRCDPISGHTALYWYRQSLGQGLEFLIYFQGNSAPDKSGLPSDRFSAERTGGSVSTLTIQRTQQEDSAVYLCASSREAERAEAFFGQGTRLTVV.

The chain has TRBV27 and TRBJ1-4; D is perhaps TRBD1 (6 bases). This CDR3 contains 13 residues. V gave up 9 bases and J gave up 4 bases, with 12 bases separating them. The germline gives CDR1 MNHEY, CDR2 SMNVEV (reference sequence). CDR3 nucleotides: TGTGCCAGTTCCGACAGGTTTAATGAAAAACTGTTTTTT. This gives the protein CASSDRFNEKLFF.

This clone was seen a handful of times. The rearrangement links TRBV6-4 to TRBJ2-1; 14 nucleotides line up with TRBD2. The ends lost 5 bases at V and 9 bases at J; junction bases unmatched: 6. CDR3 size: 15 residues. Germline V gene sequence: CDR1 MRHNA, CDR2 SNTAGT. CDR3 loop: CASSRLAGGYSEQFF. The CDR3 DNA is TGTGCCAGCAGTCGACTAGCGGGGGGGTATAGTGAGCAGTTCTTC.

This clone was observed a handful of times. This chain joins TRBV6-5 and TRBJ2-1, with 8 positions matching TRBD1. V lost 5 bases and J lost 7; bases outside the gene matches: 7. CDR3 length: 14 amino acids. CDR1 is MNHEY and CDR2 is SVGAGI in the germline V gene. Here the CDR3 reads CASSRTGLGNEQFF. DNA for the CDR3: TGTGCCAGCAGTAGGACAGGGTTAGGGAATGAGCAGTTCTTC.

The CDR3 loop reads CASRTTGRSYEQYV. DNA for the CDR3: TGTGCCAGCAGGACGACAGGTCGCTCCTACGAGCAGTACGTC. The chain recombines TRBV6-5 with TRBJ2-7; perhaps TRBD1 as D (6 bases). V gave up 6 bases and J gave up 0 bases, with 12 bases separating them. The CDR3 has 14 amino acids. In germline, CDR1 is MNHEY, CDR2 SVGAGI.

The V call is TRBV19, the J call TRBJ1-1; D may be TRBD1 (5 bases). V was clipped by 5 bases and J by 1 base, with 11 bases between them. Per the germline V gene, CDR1 is LNHDA and CDR2 is SQIVND (reference sequence). The CDR3 spans 14 residues. For the CDR3, the DNA is TGTGCCAGTAGTGTAGGGGTCTGGAACACTGAAGCTTTCTTT. Its protein is CASSVGVWNTEAFF.

V and J are TRBV7-2 and TRBJ2-1; TRBD2 matches at 9 bases. Germline V lookup: CDR1 SGHTA, CDR2 FQGNSA. The V gene end was trimmed by 1 base and the J gene end by 4 bases; junction bases not matched to a gene: 5. The CDR3 length is 16 residues. This CDR3 reads CASSLGGGAIYNEQFF. CDR3 nucleotides: TGTGCCAGCAGCTTAGGCGGGGGGGCCATTTACAATGAGCAGTTCTTC.

The chain has TRBV29-1 and TRBJ2-2; tentative D call: TRBD1 (5 bases). Germline V gene sequence: CDR1 SQVTM, CDR2 ANQGSEA. There are 13 residues in the CDR3. V lost 3 bases and J lost 1, with 6 bases in between. The CDR3 region has the DNA TGCAGCGTTGATAGGGGGAACACCGGGGAGCTGTTTTTT. This gives the protein CSVDRGNTGELFF.

The V and J genes are TRBV5-1 and TRBJ2-7; the match to TRBD1 covers 7 bases. Unmatched junction bases numbered 13, after V lost 7 bases and J lost 6 bases. The CDR3 spans 14 residues. Germline V CDR1 and CDR2: SGHRS, YFSETQ. Written as DNA, the CDR3 is TGCGCCAGCTCCCGGACAGGCCCGGGCAGCGAGCAGTACGTC. Amino acids: CASSRTGPGSEQYV.

The chain is built from TRBV4-1 and TRBJ1-3; D call uncertain. The CDR3 consists of 15 residues. The germline gives CDR1 MGHRA, CDR2 YSYEKL. V dropped 0 bases and J dropped 4 bases, with 10 bases sitting between them. The DNA of the CDR3 is TGCGCCAGCAGCCAAGATCAACATAGGGGAAACACCATATATTTT. As protein: CASSQDQHRGNTIYF.

The gene calls are TRBV30 and TRBJ2-5; D is possibly TRBD1 or TRBD2 (5 bases each). The ends were cut back, 4 bases at V and 2 bases at J, with 17 bases in the middle. This CDR3 has 15 amino acids. The V gene's germline CDR1 is GTSNPN and CDR2 SVGIG (reference sequence). This chain's CDR3 is CAWTPQGRTQETQYF. The CDR3, as DNA: TGTGCCTGGACCCCCCAGGGACGTACTCAAGAGACCCAGTACTTC.

This clone occurred a few times. V is TRBV19 and J is TRBJ1-6; D might be TRBD1 (5 bases). The V end was cut by 3 bases, the J end by 10 bases, with 13 bases between. The CDR3 consists of 14 residues. Germline assignment: CDR1 LNHDA and CDR2 SQIVND (reference sequence). CDR3 nucleotides: TGTGCCAGTAGTATCGATGGGGGGGAATCACCCCTCCACTTT. It translates to CASSIDGGESPLHF.

The V and J genes are TRBV5-8 and TRBJ1-5, with D unresolved. Trimming stripped 2 bases from V and 6 bases from J, with 9 bases between. The CDR3 has 13 amino acids. CDR1 and CDR2 from the germline V gene are SGHTS and YDEGEE. CDR3 amino acids: CASSFEGTQPQHF. CDR3 in DNA: TGTGCCAGCAGCTTTGAGGGTACTCAGCCCCAGCATTTT.

The rearrangement joins TRBV6-5 to TRBJ1-1; maybe TRBD1 (5 bases). Trimming shortened V by 8 bases and J by 0 bases, and 13 bases separated the two germline ends. CDR3 size: 14 residues. Germline V gives CDR1 MNHEY, CDR2 SVGAGI. In DNA, the CDR3 is TGTGCCAGCGATACCGGGACCATGAACACTGAAGCTTTCTTT. Its protein product is CASDTGTMNTEAFF.

The chain uses TRBV24-1 and TRBJ2-2; a weak D match, TRBD1 (5 bases). In germline, CDR1 is KGHDR, CDR2 SFDVKD. The CDR3 is 13 amino acids. The V end lost 1 base, the J end lost 7 bases, and 6 bases lay between the germline ends. As DNA, the CDR3 is TGTGCCACCAGTGATTTAAGGGGCGGGGAGCTGTTTTTT. The encoded protein is CATSDLRGGELFF.

The V call is TRBV30, the J call TRBJ1-2; the D is unclear. Germline loops: CDR1 GTSNPN, CDR2 SVGIG (reference sequence). Trimming pared 0 bases from V and 2 bases from J, leaving 7 bases between. CDR3 length equals 13 residues. The CDR3 is CAWSVGLNYGYTF. CDR3 in DNA: TGTGCCTGGAGTGTAGGCCTGAACTATGGCTACACCTTC.

This chain joins TRBV19 and TRBJ1-5; D is ambiguous. CDR3 size: 14 residues. Germline V lookup: CDR1 LNHDA, CDR2 SQIVND (reference sequence). V was clipped by 6 bases and J by 0 bases, with 9 bases between them. CDR3 residues: CASSQTLSNQPQHF. The CDR3 DNA is TGTGCCAGTAGCCAGACACTTAGCAATCAGCCCCAGCATTTT.

This clone was detected only once. The rearrangement links TRBV5-1 to TRBJ2-1; 8 nucleotides match TRBD1. CDR1 is SGHRS, CDR2 YFSETQ, per germline. The V gene end was trimmed by 2 bases and the J gene end by 1 base; junction bases not matched to a gene: 8. This CDR3 has 17 residues. This CDR3 is CASSFLSGGASYNEQFF. The CDR3 DNA reads TGCGCCAGCAGCTTTCTTTCAGGGGGCGCGTCCTACAATGAGCAGTTCTTC.

The J gene is TRBJ2-4, the V gene TRBV2; TRBD1 matches at 7 bases. This CDR3 comprises 14 residues. Germline V gene sequence: CDR1 SNHLY, CDR2 FYNNEI. Trimming at V came to 7 bases and at J to 5 bases, leaving 8 bases not matched to a gene. The CDR3 DNA is TGTGCCAGCAAGGGACAGTCCTCGGAAAACATTCAGTACTTC. Translating it yields CASKGQSSENIQYF.

This clone was seen more than once but under ten times. The V gene is TRBV2, the J gene TRBJ1-5; no reliable D call. The germline V and J ends were trimmed by 5 bases and 9 bases, with 14 bases remaining between them. Germline V CDR1 and CDR2: SNHLY, FYNNEI. This CDR3 region has 13 residues. The CDR3 DNA follows: TGTGCCAGCAGTTCGGCCCCCTCGAGGCCCCAGCATTTT. It codes for CASSSAPSRPQHF. The entire variable domain, with the rest obtained from reference TRBV2 and TRBJ1-5, is as follows: EPEVTQTPSHQVTQMGQEVILRCVPISNHLYFYWYRQILGQKVEFLVSFYNNEISEKSEIFDDQFSVERPDGSNFTLKIRSTKLEDSAMYFCASSSAPSRPQHFGDGTRLSIL.

This clone turned up a few times. The rearrangement uses TRBV5-1 and TRBJ2-2; 8 bases line up with TRBD2. CDR3 length: 15 residues. CDR1 and CDR2 from the germline V gene are SGHRS and YFSETQ. V dropped 1 base and J dropped 4; count of bases not matched to a gene: 3. DNA for the CDR3: TGCGCCAGCAGCTTGTTTGCGGGGGGCACCGGGGAGCTGTTTTTT. This gives the protein CASSLFAGGTGELFF.